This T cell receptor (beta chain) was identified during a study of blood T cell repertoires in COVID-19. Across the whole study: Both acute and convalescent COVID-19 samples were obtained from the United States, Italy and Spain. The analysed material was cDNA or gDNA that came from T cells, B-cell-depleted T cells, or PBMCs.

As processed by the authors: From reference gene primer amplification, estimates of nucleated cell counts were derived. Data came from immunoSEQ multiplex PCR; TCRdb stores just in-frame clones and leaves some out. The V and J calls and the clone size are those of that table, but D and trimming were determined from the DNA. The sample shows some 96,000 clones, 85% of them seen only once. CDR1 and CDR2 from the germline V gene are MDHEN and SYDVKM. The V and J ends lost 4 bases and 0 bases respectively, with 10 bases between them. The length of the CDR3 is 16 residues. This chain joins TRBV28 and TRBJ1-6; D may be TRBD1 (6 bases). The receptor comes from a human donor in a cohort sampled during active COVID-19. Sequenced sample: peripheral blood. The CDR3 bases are TGTGCCAGCAGTTGGACAGCCAGCTCCTATAATTCACCCCTCCACTTT. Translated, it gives CASSWTASSYNSPLHF.